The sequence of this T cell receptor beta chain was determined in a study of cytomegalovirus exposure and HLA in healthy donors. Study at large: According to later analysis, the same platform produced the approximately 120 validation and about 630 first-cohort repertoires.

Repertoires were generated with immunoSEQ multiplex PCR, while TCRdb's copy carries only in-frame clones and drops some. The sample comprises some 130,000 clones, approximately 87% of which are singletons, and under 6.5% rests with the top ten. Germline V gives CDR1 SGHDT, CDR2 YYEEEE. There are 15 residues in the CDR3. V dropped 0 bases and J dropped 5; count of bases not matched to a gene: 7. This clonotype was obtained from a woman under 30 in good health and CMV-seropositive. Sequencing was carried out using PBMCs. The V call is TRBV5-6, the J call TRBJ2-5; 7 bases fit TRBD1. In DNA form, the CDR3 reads TGTGCCAGCAGCTTGGGGGACAGCCCTTCGGAGACCCAGTACTTC. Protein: CASSLGDSPSETQYF.